This T cell receptor beta chain was captured in a study of T cell responses to AZD1222 COVID-19 vaccine. Details on this clone: Its antigen remains unidentified.

Here immunoSEQ multiplex PCR was the method, and the copy in TCRdb shows in-frame clones only, minus some. The sample holds 45,000 to 65,000 clones; roughly three quarters are singletons and the top ten take roughly 5.2%. V lost 5 bases and J 8 bases, leaving 18 bases between the germline ends. CDR3 size: 14 residues. Germline V CDR1 and CDR2: SEHNR, FQNEAQ (reference sequence). Notes on the study in general: Clonal diversity was possibly underestimated, and the donors were mostly white British, with more females. Baseline serostatus was positive in only six AZD1222 recipients.

The source is an adult who received the AZD1222 COVID-19 vaccine. The chain recombines TRBV7-9 with TRBJ1-2; D is unclear. Specimen: peripheral blood, collected 28 days after the second AZD1222 dose. The CDR3 sequence: CASSPRLGNEGYTF. As DNA, the CDR3 is TGTGCCAGCAGCCCCCGTTTAGGGAACGAGGGCTACACCTTC.